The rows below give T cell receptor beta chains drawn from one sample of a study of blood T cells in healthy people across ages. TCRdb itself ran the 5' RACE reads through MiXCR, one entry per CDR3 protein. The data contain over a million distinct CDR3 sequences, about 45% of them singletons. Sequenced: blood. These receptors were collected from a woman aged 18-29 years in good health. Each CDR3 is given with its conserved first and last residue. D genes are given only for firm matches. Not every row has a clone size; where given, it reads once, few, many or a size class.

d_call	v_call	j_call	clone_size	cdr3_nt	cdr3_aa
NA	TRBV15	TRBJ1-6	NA	TGTGCCACCAGCACGTCATCCAGTGGCTCACCCCTCCACTTT	CATSTSSSGSPLHF
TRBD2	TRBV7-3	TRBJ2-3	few	TGTGCCAGCAGCTTCATAGCGGGAGTGTCAGATACGCAGTATTTT	CASSFIAGVSDTQYF
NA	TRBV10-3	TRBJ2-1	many	TGTGCCATCAGTTTTACAGGGGGGGGCGAGCAGTTCTTC	CAISFTGGGEQFF
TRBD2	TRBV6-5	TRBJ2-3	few	TGTGCCAGCAGTTACTCGTCACTAGCGACAGATACGCAGTATTTT	CASSYSSLATDTQYF
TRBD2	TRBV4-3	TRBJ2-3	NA	TGCGCCAGCAGCCACCTAGCGGGAGCCGACACAGATACGCAGTATTTT	CASSHLAGADTDTQYF
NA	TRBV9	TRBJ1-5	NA	TGTGCCAGCAGCGTAGATGCCCTTGAATATCAGCCCCAGCATTTT	CASSVDALEYQPQHF
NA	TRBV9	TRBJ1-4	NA	TGTGCCAGCAGCGTAGCAGAGGGCGTGGTTGAAAAACTGTTTTTT	CASSVAEGVVEKLFF
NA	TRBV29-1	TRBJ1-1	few	TGCAGCGTTGACCGCGCGAACACTGAAGCTTTCTTT	CSVDRANTEAFF
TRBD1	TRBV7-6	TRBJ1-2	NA	TGTGCCAGCAGCTCTGGACAGGGAACCTCTGACTATGGCTACACCTTC	CASSSGQGTSDYGYTF
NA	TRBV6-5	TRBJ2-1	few	TGTGCCAGCAGTTACGGACAGCCCAGCTCCTACAATGAGCAGTTCTTC	CASSYGQPSSYNEQFF
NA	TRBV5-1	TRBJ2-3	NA	TGCGCCAGCAGCACCTACGAGCGGGCCACAGATACGCAGTATTTT	CASSTYERATDTQYF
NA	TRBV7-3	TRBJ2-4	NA	TGTGCCAGCAGCCCGACGGGGGCCCAGGCCAAAAACATTCAGTACTTC	CASSPTGAQAKNIQYF
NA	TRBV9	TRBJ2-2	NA	TGTGCCAGCAGCGTAGTGGGAGATCGGGGCGGGGAGCTGTTTTTT	CASSVVGDRGGELFF
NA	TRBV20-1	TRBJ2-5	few	TGCAGTGCTAACGAAGCGGTCGAAGAGACCCAGTACTTC	CSANEAVEETQYF
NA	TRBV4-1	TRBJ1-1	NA	TGCGCCAGCAGCCACCTATCGGGGGGTTGGACTGAAGCTTTCTTT	CASSHLSGGWTEAFF
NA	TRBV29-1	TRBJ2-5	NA	NA	CSVRFGESQYF
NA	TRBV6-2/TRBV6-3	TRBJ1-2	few	TGTGCCAGCAGTTACTCCCCAGCAGGCAGACGGGGGTATGGCTACACCTTC	CASSYSPAGRRGYGYTF
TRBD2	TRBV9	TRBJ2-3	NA	TGTGCCAGCAGCGTTTCGACTAGCGGGGGGGCCCCAGATACGCAGTATTTT	CASSVSTSGGAPDTQYF